This T cell receptor (beta chain) is drawn from a study of cytomegalovirus exposure and HLA in healthy donors. Researchers ran the PCR with 60 Vbeta and 13 Jbeta primers. Sequencing used immunoSEQ multiplex PCR; TCRdb keeps in-frame clones, though not all of them. The sample has about 200,000 clones; 82% are singletons. The CDR3 contains 14 residues. Germline values: CDR1 SNHLY, CDR2 FYNNEI. V was trimmed by 7 bases and J by 3 bases, leaving 15 bases between them. The material sequenced was PBMCs. This TCR was sampled from a boy between 2 and 10 years old in good health and CMV-seronegative. The chain recombines TRBV2 with TRBJ1-2; D perhaps matches TRBD1 (6 bases). Here the CDR3 DNA reads TGTGCCAGCATGCGTCTCCGGACAGACTATGGCTACACCTTC. It yields the protein CASMRLRTDYGYTF.